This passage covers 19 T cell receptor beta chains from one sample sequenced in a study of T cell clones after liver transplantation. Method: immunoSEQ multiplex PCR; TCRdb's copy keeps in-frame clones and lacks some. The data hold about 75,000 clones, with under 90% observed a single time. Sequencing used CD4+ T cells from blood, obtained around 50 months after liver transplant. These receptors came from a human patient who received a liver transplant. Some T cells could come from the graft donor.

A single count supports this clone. The CDR3 loop is CASSLAAAGRAGELFF. The CDR3 coding sequence is TGCGCCAGCAGCTTGGCCGCAGCGGGTCGCGCCGGGGAGCTGTTTTTT. The chain combines TRBV5-1 with TRBJ2-2; the D gene is possibly TRBD2 (6 bases). The V gene lost 0 bases and the J gene lost 6 bases, with 15 bases spanning the gap. Germline V gives CDR1 SGHRS, CDR2 YFSETQ. This CDR3 is built from 16 residues.

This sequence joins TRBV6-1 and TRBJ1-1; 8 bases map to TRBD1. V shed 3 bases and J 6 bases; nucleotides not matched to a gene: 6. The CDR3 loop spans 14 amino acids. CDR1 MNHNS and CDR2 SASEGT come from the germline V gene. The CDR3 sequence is CASSESPQGAEAFF. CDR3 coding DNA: TGTGCCAGCAGTGAGTCCCCACAGGGGGCTGAAGCTTTCTTT.

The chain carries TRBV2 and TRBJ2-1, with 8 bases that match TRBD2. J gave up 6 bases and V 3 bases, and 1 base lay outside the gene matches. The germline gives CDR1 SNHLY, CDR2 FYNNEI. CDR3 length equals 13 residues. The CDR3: CASSEGLGNEQFF. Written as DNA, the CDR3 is TGTGCCAGCAGTGAGGGACTAGGCAATGAGCAGTTCTTC.

CDR3 in DNA: TGTGCCAGCAGCCCGGCCGCCGTGAGGGGCACCATATATTTT. Amino acid sequence: CASSPAAVRGTIYF. V gene TRBV4-2 combines with J gene TRBJ1-3; TRBD1 might be the D (5 bases). The CDR3 runs 14 residues. Germline V lookup: CDR1 LGHNA, CDR2 YNFKEQ. V was shortened by 4 bases and J by 9 bases, with 16 bases between the two germline ends.

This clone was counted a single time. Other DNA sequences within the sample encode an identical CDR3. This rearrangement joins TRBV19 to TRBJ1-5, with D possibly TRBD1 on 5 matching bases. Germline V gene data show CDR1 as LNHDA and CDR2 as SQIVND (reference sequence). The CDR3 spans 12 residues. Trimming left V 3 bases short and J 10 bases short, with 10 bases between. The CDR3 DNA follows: TGTGCCAGTAGTATCCGGAGGGGTCCCCAGCATTTT. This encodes CASSIRRGPQHF.

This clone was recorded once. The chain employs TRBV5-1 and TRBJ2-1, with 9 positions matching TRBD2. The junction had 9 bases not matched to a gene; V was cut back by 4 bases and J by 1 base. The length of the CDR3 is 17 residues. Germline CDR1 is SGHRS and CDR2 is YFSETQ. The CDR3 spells CASSPGPSGTSYNEQFF. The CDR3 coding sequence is TGCGCCAGCAGCCCTGGCCCTAGCGGGACGTCCTACAATGAGCAGTTCTTC.

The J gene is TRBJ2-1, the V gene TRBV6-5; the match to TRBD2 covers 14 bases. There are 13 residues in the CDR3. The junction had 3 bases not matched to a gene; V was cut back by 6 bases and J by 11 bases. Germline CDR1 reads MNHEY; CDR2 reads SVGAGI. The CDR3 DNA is TGTGCCAGCAGCCGGACTAGCGGGAGGCAGCAGTTCTTC. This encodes CASSRTSGRQQFF.

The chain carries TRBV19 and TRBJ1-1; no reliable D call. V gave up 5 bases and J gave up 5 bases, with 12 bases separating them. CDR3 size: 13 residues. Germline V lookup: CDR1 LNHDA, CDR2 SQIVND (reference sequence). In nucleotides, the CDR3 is TGTGCCAGTAGTTTTAGCAGGAGGACTGAAGCTTTCTTT. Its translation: CASSFSRRTEAFF. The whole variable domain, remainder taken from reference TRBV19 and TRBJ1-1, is DGGITQSPKYLFRKEGQNVTLSCEQNLNHDAMYWYRQDPGQGLRLIYYSQIVNDFQKGDIAEGYSVSREKKESFPLTVTSAQKNPTAFYLCASSFSRRTEAFFGQGTRLTVV.

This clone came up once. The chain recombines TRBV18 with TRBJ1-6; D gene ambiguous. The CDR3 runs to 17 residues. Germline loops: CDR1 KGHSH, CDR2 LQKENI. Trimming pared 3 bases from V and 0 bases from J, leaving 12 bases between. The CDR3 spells CASSPSGGSSYNSPLHF. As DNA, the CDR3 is TGTGCCAGCTCACCCTCGGGCGGGAGCTCCTATAATTCACCCCTCCACTTT.

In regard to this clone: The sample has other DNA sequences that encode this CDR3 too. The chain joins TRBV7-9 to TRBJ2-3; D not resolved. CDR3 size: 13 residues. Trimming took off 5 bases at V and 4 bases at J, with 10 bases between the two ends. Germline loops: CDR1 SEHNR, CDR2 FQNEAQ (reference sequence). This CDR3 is CASSPKGPDTQYF. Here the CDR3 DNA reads TGTGCCAGCAGCCCCAAGGGTCCAGATACGCAGTATTTT.

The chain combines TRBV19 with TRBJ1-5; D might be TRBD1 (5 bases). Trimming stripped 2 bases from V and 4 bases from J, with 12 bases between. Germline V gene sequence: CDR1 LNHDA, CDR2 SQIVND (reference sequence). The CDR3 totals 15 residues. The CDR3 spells CASSIRHGGNQPQHF. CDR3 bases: TGTGCCAGTAGTATAAGGCACGGGGGGAATCAGCCCCAGCATTTT.

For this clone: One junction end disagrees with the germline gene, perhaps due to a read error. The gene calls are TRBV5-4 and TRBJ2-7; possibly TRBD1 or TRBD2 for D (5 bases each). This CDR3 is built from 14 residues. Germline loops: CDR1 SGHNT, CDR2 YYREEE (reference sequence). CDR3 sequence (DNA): TGTGCCAACAGCTTGGGACCTCCCCTCGGCGAGCAGTACTTC. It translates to CANSLGPPLGEQYF. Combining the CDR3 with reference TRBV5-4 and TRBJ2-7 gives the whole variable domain ETGVTQSPTHLIKTRGQQVTLRCSSQSGHNTVSWYQQALGQGPQFIFQYYREEENGRGNFPPRFSGLQFPNYSSELNVNALELDDSALYLCANSLGPPLGEQYFGPGTRLTVT.

The CDR3 loop is CASRPDSGRNIQYF. The CDR3 region has the DNA TGTGCCAGTAGACCGGACAGCGGACGGAACATTCAGTACTTC. This rearrangement joins TRBV19 to TRBJ2-4, with D possibly being TRBD1 (6 bases). Per the germline V gene, CDR1 is LNHDA and CDR2 is SQIVND (reference sequence). The CDR3 totals 14 residues. The V end was cut by 6 bases, the J end by 7 bases, with 16 bases between. The whole variable domain, filled in from reference TRBV19 and TRBJ2-4, reads DGGITQSPKYLFRKEGQNVTLSCEQNLNHDAMYWYRQDPGQGLRLIYYSQIVNDFQKGDIAEGYSVSREKKESFPLTVTSAQKNPTAFYLCASRPDSGRNIQYFGAGTRLSVL.

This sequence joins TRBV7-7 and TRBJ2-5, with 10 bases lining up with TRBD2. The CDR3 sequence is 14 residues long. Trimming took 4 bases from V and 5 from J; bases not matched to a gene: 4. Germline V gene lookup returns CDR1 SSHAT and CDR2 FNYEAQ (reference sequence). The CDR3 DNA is TGTGCCAGCAGCTCTAGCGGGGGAGGGGAGACCCAGTACTTC. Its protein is CASSSSGGGETQYF.

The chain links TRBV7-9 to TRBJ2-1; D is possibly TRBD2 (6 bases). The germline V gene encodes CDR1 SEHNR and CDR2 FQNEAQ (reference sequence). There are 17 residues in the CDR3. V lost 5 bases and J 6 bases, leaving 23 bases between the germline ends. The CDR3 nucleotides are TGTGCCAGCAGCCACCACGGAGGCTGGGAGGCGTCCAATGAGCAGTTCTTC. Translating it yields CASSHHGGWEASNEQFF.

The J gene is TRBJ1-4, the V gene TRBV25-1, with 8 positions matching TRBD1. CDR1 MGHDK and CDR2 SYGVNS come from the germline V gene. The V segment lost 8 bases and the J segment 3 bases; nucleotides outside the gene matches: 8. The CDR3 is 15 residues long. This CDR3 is CASSHGQGPNEKLFF. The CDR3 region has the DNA TGTGCCAGCTCACATGGACAGGGCCCTAATGAAAAACTGTTTTTT.

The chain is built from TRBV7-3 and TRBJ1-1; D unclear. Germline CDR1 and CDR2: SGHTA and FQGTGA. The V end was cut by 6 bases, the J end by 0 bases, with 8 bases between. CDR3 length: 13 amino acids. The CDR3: CASSREMNTEAFF. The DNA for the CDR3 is TGTGCCAGCAGTCGAGAGATGAACACTGAAGCTTTCTTT.

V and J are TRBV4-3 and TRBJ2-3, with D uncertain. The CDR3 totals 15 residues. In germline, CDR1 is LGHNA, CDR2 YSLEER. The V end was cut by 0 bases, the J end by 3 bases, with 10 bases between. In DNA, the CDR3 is TGCGCCAGCAGCCAAGATCACCGAGTAACAGATACGCAGTATTTT. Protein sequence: CASSQDHRVTDTQYF.

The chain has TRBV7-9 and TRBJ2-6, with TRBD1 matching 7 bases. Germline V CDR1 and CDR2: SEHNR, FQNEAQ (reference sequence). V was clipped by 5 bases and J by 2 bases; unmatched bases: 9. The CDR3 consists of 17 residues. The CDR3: CASSAHAGGTGANVLTF. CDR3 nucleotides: TGTGCCAGCAGCGCACACGCAGGGGGTACTGGGGCCAACGTCCTGACTTTC.